This T cell receptor beta chain appears in the sequencing data of a study of control samples from healthy donors and cancer patients. Sequenced by immunoSEQ multiplex PCR; TCRdb stores in-frame clones only, minus some. The sample lists about 61,000 clones; around 89% were seen once. This clone was picked up one time. CDR3 length: 16 amino acids. V gave up 0 bases and J gave up 0 bases; unmatched junction bases: 3. Germline V gene lookup returns CDR1 SGHRS and CDR2 YFSETQ. This sequence was found in a man between 60 and 75 years old with colorectal cancer. Specimen: PBMCs. This chain connects TRBV5-1 to TRBJ2-1, with 7 bases matching TRBD1. The CDR3 DNA follows: TGCGCCAGCAGCTTGGGGGACAGCCCCTCCTACAATGAGCAGTTCTTC. It encodes CASSLGDSPSYNEQFF.